The entry below gives a single TCR beta chain sequence along with its context. Its antigen is not identified. Clones were sequenced by immunoSEQ multiplex PCR, and TCRdb holds only the in-frame ones, with some missing. Of tens of thousands of clones in the sample, roughly 77% were seen once. The record originates from a study of radiotherapy plus CTLA-4 blockade in lung cancer. Study-wide results and limits: The authors reported that early blood T cell clone dynamics, with interferon-beta, best predicted response. In blood, after radiotherapy plus ipilimumab, tumor-derived TCR clones expanded.

There are 14 residues in the CDR3. V was pared by 3 bases and J by 4 bases, with 3 bases of the junction left unmatched. Germline V lookup: CDR1 KGHSH, CDR2 LQKENI. This chain links TRBV18 with TRBJ1-2, with 9 bases lining up with TRBD1. The sample here was peripheral blood, taken from a patient treated with radiotherapy plus ipilimumab. This clonotype was sampled from a human donor with non-small cell lung cancer who had a complete response to radiotherapy plus ipilimumab. The CDR3 DNA sequence: TGTGCCAGCTCACCCGGACAGGGGTTCTATGGCTACACCTTC. As protein: CASSPGQGFYGYTF. The full variable domain, with the rest looked up from reference TRBV18 and TRBJ1-2, is NAGVMQNPRHLVRRRGQEARLRCSPMKGHSHVYWYRQLPEEGLKFMVYLQKENIIDESGMPKERFSAEFPKEGPSILRIQQVVRGDSAAYFCASSPGQGFYGYTFGSGTRLTVV.